Following are 28 T cell receptor beta chains from one sample sequenced in a study of blood T cell repertoires in COVID-19 (dated by TCRdb to about 2020). Library construction relied on the immunoSEQ multiplex PCR assay. Sourced from immuneACCESS, this table was stored by TCRdb with only in-frame sequences that have V and J called. A share of the clones is absent; for the studies checked, an unresolved V gene accounts for under half, and the remainder has no known explanation. This sample lists hundreds of thousands of clones; roughly 81% were detected once. The ten largest clones capture 7.5% of the sample. Specimen: peripheral blood. The receptors were sampled from an elderly woman with COVID-19, enrolled during active disease.

V is TRBV5-1 and J is TRBJ2-7; D may be TRBD1 (5 bases). CDR1 is SGHRS, CDR2 YFSETQ, per germline. Between the trimmed V and J ends, which lost 5 bases and 1 base, there was a span of 10 bases. The CDR3 is 13 residues long. CDR3 sequence reads: CASRITGSYEQYF. CDR3 DNA sequence: TGCGCCAGCAGAATAACAGGATCCTACGAGCAGTACTTC.

The V and J genes are TRBV20-1 and TRBJ1-2; no firm D call. Germline V lookup: CDR1 DFQATT, CDR2 SNEGSKA (reference sequence). V was cut by 6 bases and J by 7 bases, with 12 bases left in between. The CDR3 consists of 11 residues. The CDR3 DNA reads TGCAGTGCGGAGATCGCCCCTGGCTACACCTTC. Residues: CSAEIAPGYTF.

The V and J genes are TRBV20-1 and TRBJ2-7; D possibly corresponds to TRBD2 (5 bases). Germline V gives CDR1 DFQATT, CDR2 SNEGSKA (reference sequence). V lost 6 bases and J 3 bases, leaving 9 bases between the germline ends. The CDR3 spans 11 residues. CDR3 loop: CSAGLYYEQYF. DNA of the CDR3: TGCAGTGCCGGACTGTACTACGAGCAGTACTTC.

This chain uses TRBV6-4 with TRBJ2-7; D is unclear. V lost 3 bases and J 3 bases, leaving 18 bases between the germline ends. Germline V lookup: CDR1 MRHNA, CDR2 SNTAGT. The CDR3 length is 16 residues. This CDR3 is CASSEHSTGPLYEQYF. CDR3 in DNA: TGTGCCAGCAGTGAACACTCGACGGGTCCCCTCTACGAGCAGTACTTC.

The V call is TRBV30, the J call TRBJ1-5, with D maybe TRBD1 (5 bases). The germline CDR1 and CDR2 sequences are GTSNPN and SVGIG (reference sequence). The V end was cut by 2 bases, the J end by 3 bases, with 11 bases between. This CDR3 region has 14 residues. Here the CDR3 reads CAWSRGINNQPQHF. CDR3 coding DNA: TGTGCCTGGAGTAGGGGCATCAACAATCAGCCCCAGCATTTT.

The chain uses TRBV6-5 and TRBJ1-6; D may be TRBD1 (6 bases). The germline gives CDR1 MNHEY, CDR2 SVGAGI. The CDR3 is made up of 14 amino acids. V was clipped by 5 bases and J by 7 bases, with 12 bases between them. The CDR3 region is CASSRQVGNSPLHF. For the CDR3, the DNA is TGTGCCAGCAGTCGACAGGTGGGGAATTCACCCCTCCACTTT.

The CDR3 is CASSLTGGFSGANVLTF. CDR3 nucleotides: TGTGCCAGCAGCTTAACAGGGGGCTTTTCTGGGGCCAACGTCCTGACTTTC. The chain uses TRBV5-4 and TRBJ2-6; 9 bases match TRBD1. V was pared by 2 bases and J by 1 base, with 4 bases of the junction left unmatched. The CDR3 spans 17 residues. Germline V gives CDR1 SGHNT, CDR2 YYREEE (reference sequence). Full variable domain (remainder filled in from reference TRBV5-4 and TRBJ2-6): ETGVTQSPTHLIKTRGQQVTLRCSSQSGHNTVSWYQQALGQGPQFIFQYYREEENGRGNFPPRFSGLQFPNYSSELNVNALELDDSALYLCASSLTGGFSGANVLTFGAGSRLTVL.

This rearrangement joins TRBV9 to TRBJ2-2; D is uncertain. In germline, CDR1 is SGDLS, CDR2 YYNGEE. CDR3 size: 14 residues. The V and J ends lost 7 bases and 2 bases respectively, with 12 bases between them. DNA of the CDR3: TGTGCCAGCGGTCGGGTTCCAAACACCGGGGAGCTGTTTTTT. Its protein product is CASGRVPNTGELFF.

The chain recombines TRBV12-3 or TRBV12-4 with TRBJ1-5, with TRBD1 as a possible D gene (6 bases). V was shortened by 4 bases and J by 5 bases, with 9 bases between the two germline ends. There are 13 residues in the CDR3. CDR3: CASSSQGYQPQHF. CDR3 nucleotide sequence: TGTGCCAGCAGTTCCCAGGGGTATCAGCCCCAGCATTTT.

In this sample, this clone turned up once. This chain uses TRBV5-1 with TRBJ1-3; perhaps TRBD1 as D (6 bases). Trimming took 4 bases from V and 0 from J, leaving 11 bases between them. The CDR3 totals 15 residues. Looked up from germline, CDR1 is SGHRS and CDR2 is YFSETQ. CDR3 sequence reads: CASSTGQSSGNTIYF. The DNA for the CDR3 is TGCGCCAGCAGCACAGGACAGAGCTCTGGAAACACCATATATTTT.

CDR3 nucleotides: TGTGCCAGCAGCTTAGGGACTAGCGGAGGCACAGATACGCAGTATTTT. Translating gives CASSLGTSGGTDTQYF. This sequence joins TRBV9 and TRBJ2-3; 11 bases fit TRBD2. Unmatched junction bases numbered 5, after V lost 4 bases and J lost 1 base. Germline V gene data show CDR1 as SGDLS and CDR2 as YYNGEE. The CDR3 is made up of 16 amino acids.

This clone turned up a few times. The chain has TRBV11-3 and TRBJ2-1, with 10 nucleotides matching TRBD2. The CDR3 spans 14 residues. V shed 4 bases and J 6 bases; nucleotides not matched to a gene: 3. Germline CDR1 reads SGHNT; CDR2 reads YENEEA. The CDR3 DNA is TGTGCCAGCAGCTCTAGCGGGGGCGCCAATGAGCAGTTCTTC. Translation: CASSSSGGANEQFF.

The chain recombines TRBV27 with TRBJ1-4; D not certain. This CDR3 has 15 residues. CDR1 MNHEY and CDR2 SMNVEV come from the germline V gene (reference sequence). The V end was cut by 2 bases, the J end by 3 bases, with 10 bases between. The CDR3 nucleotides read TGTGCCAGCAGTTTAGCCCCGAGGGCTAATGAAAAACTGTTTTTT. It translates to CASSLAPRANEKLFF.

In this sample, this clone turned up once. Here the CDR3 DNA reads TGCGCCAGCAGCTTGGATTACAAGACAGCTTCTAACTATGGCTACACCTTC. Its translation is CASSLDYKTASNYGYTF. This chain uses TRBV5-1 with TRBJ1-2; D is possibly TRBD1 (5 bases). V lost 0 bases, J lost 0 bases, and 15 bases lay in between. Germline CDR1 and CDR2: SGHRS and YFSETQ. The CDR3 extends over 17 amino acids.

The rearrangement joins TRBV4-2 to TRBJ1-2; possibly TRBD1 for D (6 bases). This CDR3 has 14 residues. Trimming pared 4 bases from V and 3 bases from J, leaving 12 bases between. The germline V gene encodes CDR1 LGHNA and CDR2 YNFKEQ. This CDR3 reads CASSPRGRDYGYTF. As DNA, the CDR3 is TGTGCCAGCAGCCCCAGGGGACGGGACTATGGCTACACCTTC.

This clone appeared a few times. V and J are TRBV24-1 and TRBJ1-5; the D gene is possibly TRBD1 (5 bases). The CDR3 has 15 residues. V dropped 4 bases and J dropped 4 bases, with 13 bases sitting between them. Germline V CDR1 and CDR2: KGHDR, SFDVKD. The CDR3 nucleotides read TGTGCCACCAGTGACGAAGGGGCAGGGAATCAGCCCCAGCATTTT. Translating it yields CATSDEGAGNQPQHF.

This clone was seen just once. V and J are TRBV19 and TRBJ1-6, with 8 positions matching TRBD1. The CDR3 runs 13 residues. Germline loops: CDR1 LNHDA, CDR2 SQIVND (reference sequence). J gave up 5 bases and V 7 bases, and 1 base lay outside the gene matches. The CDR3 reads CASKDRDNSPLHF. In DNA form, the CDR3 reads TGTGCCAGTAAGGACAGGGATAATTCACCCCTCCACTTT.

The chain carries TRBV7-3 and TRBJ1-1; D is ambiguous. Between the trimmed V and J ends, which lost 3 bases and 3 bases, there was a span of 8 bases. Germline assignment: CDR1 SGHTA and CDR2 FQGTGA. CDR3 length: 13 residues. The CDR3 nucleotides are TGTGCCAGCAGCTTGCAGGCTTACACTGAAGCTTTCTTT. Encoded protein: CASSLQAYTEAFF. Filled out from reference TRBV7-3 and TRBJ1-1, the complete variable domain reads GAGVSQTPSNKVTEKGKYVELRCDPISGHTALYWYRQSLGQGPEFLIYFQGTGAADDSGLPNDRFFAVRPEGSVSTLKIQRTERGDSAVYLCASSLQAYTEAFFGQGTRLTVV.

The chain links TRBV19 to TRBJ1-4; D uncertain. This CDR3 spans 12 amino acids. Trimming removed 2 bases at V and 10 bases at J, with 8 bases between. Germline lookup yields CDR1 LNHDA and CDR2 SQIVND (reference sequence). The CDR3 sequence is CASSIPGGKLFF. CDR3 sequence (DNA): TGTGCCAGTAGTATACCGGGAGGAAAACTGTTTTTT.

CDR3 in amino acids: CASSLGTGITDTQYF. The CDR3 DNA sequence: TGTGCCAGCAGTTTAGGGACAGGGATCACAGATACGCAGTATTTT. This chain uses TRBV28 with TRBJ2-3, with TRBD1 matching 9 bases. The germline V gene encodes CDR1 MDHEN and CDR2 SYDVKM. V was clipped by 2 bases and J by 2 bases; unmatched bases: 2. This CDR3 has 15 amino acids.

The J gene is TRBJ1-4, the V gene TRBV30, with 8 bases that match TRBD1. Trimming removed 2 bases from V and 8 bases from J; junction bases left unmatched: 10. Germline V gene lookup returns CDR1 GTSNPN and CDR2 SVGIG (reference sequence). The CDR3 runs 15 residues. The CDR3 nucleotides read TGTGCCTGGAGTCTCCGGACAGGGACGAGCGAAAAACTGTTTTTT. Translated, it gives CAWSLRTGTSEKLFF.

This clone was found once. The chain combines TRBV6-1 with TRBJ1-1; D is possibly TRBD1 (6 bases). With 2 bases removed from V and 5 bases from J, the gap between germline ends came to 18 bases. The germline V gene has CDR1 MNHNS and CDR2 SASEGT. The CDR3 has 16 amino acids. As DNA, the CDR3 is TGTGCCAGCAGTGAAAAGGGAACAGGGTTGAGGACTGAAGCTTTCTTT. Translation gives CASSEKGTGLRTEAFF.

The chain uses TRBV6-6 and TRBJ1-5, with D unresolved. The CDR3 loop spans 16 amino acids. The germline CDR1 and CDR2 sequences are MNHNY and SVGAGI (reference sequence). V lost 4 bases and J lost 0, with 13 bases in between. The DNA for the CDR3 is TGTGCCAGCAGTTCCTCCGGAGGGTATAGCAATCAGCCCCAGCATTTT. This translates into CASSSSGGYSNQPQHF.

The chain couples TRBV6-4 to TRBJ1-2; TRBD1 agrees at 10 bases. The CDR3 is 17 residues long. The germline gives CDR1 MRHNA, CDR2 SNTAGT. V dropped 8 bases and J dropped 2; count of bases not matched to a gene: 14. In DNA, the CDR3 is TGTGCCAGCTGTATCTTTAGAAAGGGACAGGGGAACTATGGCTACACCTTC. This encodes CASCIFRKGQGNYGYTF.

The rearrangement links TRBV7-9 to TRBJ2-1; TRBD2 matches 10 bases. J gave up 9 bases and V 4 bases, and 9 bases lay outside the gene matches. CDR1 and CDR2 from the germline V gene are SEHNR and FQNEAQ (reference sequence). The CDR3 extends over 15 amino acids. Written as DNA, the CDR3 is TGTGCCAGCAGCTCGCCCCTAGCGGGAGTTAGTGAGCAGTTCTTC. It encodes CASSSPLAGVSEQFF.

This clone was counted once. This chain uses TRBV2 with TRBJ2-2; 12 bases are shared with TRBD2. The V gene's germline CDR1 is SNHLY and CDR2 FYNNEI. V was pared by 7 bases and J by 4 bases, with 13 bases of the junction left unmatched. The CDR3 is 18 amino acids. The CDR3 spells CASKPRLAGDSGTGELFF. In DNA form, the CDR3 reads TGTGCCAGCAAGCCCAGACTAGCGGGAGATAGTGGCACCGGGGAGCTGTTTTTT.

The chain links TRBV4-3 to TRBJ2-5, with a possible D match to TRBD2 (6 bases). V lost 1 base and J 11 bases, leaving 11 bases between the germline ends. The CDR3 is 12 residues long. CDR1 is LGHNA, CDR2 YSLEER, per germline. CDR3 in amino acids: CASSQGAGTQYF. In nucleotides, the CDR3 is TGCGCCAGCAGCCAAGGGGCGGGAACTCAGTACTTC.

The chain uses TRBV28 and TRBJ1-1, with D maybe TRBD1 (6 bases). The ends were cut back, 5 bases at V and 0 bases at J, with 7 bases in the middle. Germline V CDR1 and CDR2: MDHEN, SYDVKM. CDR3 length equals 13 residues. The CDR3 bases are TGTGCCAGCAGTGGACAGTTGAACACTGAAGCTTTCTTT. This codes for CASSGQLNTEAFF.